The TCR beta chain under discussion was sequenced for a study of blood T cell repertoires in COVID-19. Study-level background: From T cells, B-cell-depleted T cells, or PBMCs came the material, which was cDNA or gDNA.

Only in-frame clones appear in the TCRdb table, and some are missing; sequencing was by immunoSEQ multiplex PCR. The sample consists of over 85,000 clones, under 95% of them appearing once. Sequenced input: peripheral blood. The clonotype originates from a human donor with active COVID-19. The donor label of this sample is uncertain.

CDR3 sequence: CASREPGEETQYF. In DNA form, the CDR3 reads TGCGCCAGCAGAGAACCAGGGGAAGAGACCCAGTACTTC. The V call is TRBV4-1, the J call TRBJ2-5; D might be TRBD1 (6 bases). V dropped 6 bases and J dropped 3 bases, with 11 bases sitting between them. The length of the CDR3 is 13 residues. Germline-derived CDR1 and CDR2 are MGHRA and YSYEKL.